A selection of T cell receptor beta chains follows, all from one sample in a study of blood T cell repertoires in COVID-19. Profiled with immunoSEQ multiplex PCR; TCRdb holds only in-frame clones, not every one. The data contain approximately 470,000 clones, around 87% of them singletons. The sample consisted of PBMCs or T cells enriched from blood (not recorded which). These receptors originate from a woman under 30 who had recovered from COVID-19. Both conserved end residues are part of each CDR3. The order of the fields is CDR3 protein, J gene, clone size, V gene. A clone size is listed for some rows: how often the clone was seen (once, few, many), or a class if it is expanded.

CASSEWPNTEAFF | TRBJ1-1 | - | TRBV2
CASSPTDNYGYTF | TRBJ1-2 | - | TRBV6-6
CASVSLFPGDEGNTIYF | TRBJ1-3 | once | TRBV21-1
CASRQGTETQYF | TRBJ2-5 | - | TRBV6-5
CASSTEGYYGYTF | TRBJ1-2 | - | TRBV5-6
CASSFRQAPGELFF | TRBJ2-2 | - | TRBV11-3
CASSPRVNYNEQFF | TRBJ2-1 | - | TRBV6-5
CASRPDRKSEQYF | TRBJ2-7 | - | TRBV12-3/TRBV12-4
CAWSTLPGQGGTEAFF | TRBJ1-1 | - | TRBV30
CASSILTGGTEAFF | TRBJ1-1 | - | TRBV7-9
CAWSASGNEQYF | TRBJ2-7 | - | TRBV30
CASSQDAVGRVTPDTEAFF | TRBJ1-1 | few | TRBV4-1
CASSLARGGDYNEQFF | TRBJ2-1 | - | TRBV7-9
CASSFGQGVGNTIYF | TRBJ1-3 | once | TRBV28
CASNDLGGTQYF | TRBJ2-5 | - | TRBV6-6
CASSRGLVSEQYF | TRBJ2-7 | - | TRBV19
CAWSTGRQGAEAFF | TRBJ1-1 | few | TRBV30
CASRLTGNYGYTF | TRBJ1-2 | - | TRBV6-5